Each of the 29 T cell receptor beta chains below was sequenced from the same sample in a study of shared clonotypes between healthy human individuals. Profiled with immunoSEQ multiplex PCR; TCRdb holds only in-frame clones, not every one. Of around 2.5 million clones in the sample, roughly 93% are singletons; the top ten hold about 0.38%. The sample comprised naive CD4+ T cells from PBMCs. The subset is: CD45RA+ positively selected. These receptors were obtained from a young man in good health. Some clones in this sample may be carry-over from other donors' samples.

The V call is TRBV4-3, the J call TRBJ1-5; TRBD1 matches 8 bases. Germline loops: CDR1 LGHNA, CDR2 YSLEER. The V and J ends lost 4 bases and 8 bases, in that order; junction bases with no gene match: 7. The CDR3 contains 14 residues. For the CDR3, the DNA is TGCGCCAGCAGCCCACAGGGGGGTCGGGAGCCCCAGCATTTT. Translated: CASSPQGGREPQHF.

The chain couples TRBV27 to TRBJ2-1; the match to TRBD2 covers 9 bases. With 0 bases clipped from V and 2 bases from J, the junction kept 8 bases outside the gene matches. There are 18 residues in the CDR3. The germline gives CDR1 MNHEY, CDR2 SMNVEV (reference sequence). The DNA for the CDR3 is TGTGCCAGCAGTTTATCCCGACTAGCGGTGAGCGCCTACAATGAGCAGTTCTTC. Protein: CASSLSRLAVSAYNEQFF.

V gene TRBV30 combines with J gene TRBJ2-5, with TRBD1 identical over 7 bases. The CDR3 contains 14 residues. The germline V gene encodes CDR1 GTSNPN and CDR2 SVGIG (reference sequence). V lost 8 bases and J lost 1; bases outside the gene matches: 10. For the CDR3, the DNA is TGTGCCGGAAAGACAGGGAACCTCCAAGAGACCCAGTACTTC. Translating gives CAGKTGNLQETQYF.

The chain links TRBV2 to TRBJ1-2, with D perhaps TRBD1 (5 bases). The CDR3 has 14 residues. V dropped 6 bases and J dropped 5 bases, with 16 bases sitting between them. Germline CDR1 and CDR2: SNHLY and FYNNEI. In nucleotides, the CDR3 is TGTGCCAGCAGCGCGTTCGCAGGGAGGTATGGCTACACCTTC. This sequence encodes CASSAFAGRYGYTF.

The V call is TRBV18, the J call TRBJ1-2; D call uncertain. Germline V gene lookup returns CDR1 KGHSH and CDR2 LQKENI. The ends were cut back, 4 bases at V and 0 bases at J, with 12 bases in the middle. The CDR3 runs 15 residues. The CDR3 region is CASSLGPPSNYGYTF. The CDR3, as DNA: TGTGCCAGCTCACTCGGTCCACCGTCTAACTATGGCTACACCTTC. Full variable domain (outside the CDR3, taken from reference TRBV18 and TRBJ1-2): NAGVMQNPRHLVRRRGQEARLRCSPMKGHSHVYWYRQLPEEGLKFMVYLQKENIIDESGMPKERFSAEFPKEGPSILRIQQVVRGDSAAYFCASSLGPPSNYGYTFGSGTRLTVV.

In its sample, this clone was seen once. This chain uses TRBV7-9 with TRBJ1-2; D ambiguous. The V gene's germline CDR1 is SEHNR and CDR2 FQNEAQ (reference sequence). This CDR3 comprises 11 residues. Trimming removed 3 bases from V and 6 bases from J, with 5 bases in between. The CDR3 protein is CASSLADGYTF. The CDR3 DNA is TGTGCCAGCAGCTTGGCAGATGGCTACACCTTC.

About this clone: Other DNA sequences in this specimen translate into the identical CDR3. V and J are TRBV7-9 and TRBJ1-2; D is unclear. Germline V lookup: CDR1 SEHNR, CDR2 FQNEAQ (reference sequence). V was clipped by 3 bases and J by 0 bases, with 2 bases between them. CDR3 length: 12 residues. The CDR3 DNA is TGTGCCAGCAGCTTTTCTAACTATGGCTACACCTTC. The encoded protein is CASSFSNYGYTF. Together with reference TRBV7-9 and TRBJ1-2, the CDR3 gives the full variable domain: DTGVSQNPRHKITKRGQNVTFRCDPISEHNRLYWYRQTLGQGPEFLTYFQNEAQLEKSRLLSDRFSAERPKGSFSTLEIQRTEQGDSAMYLCASSFSNYGYTFGSGTRLTVV.

The V call is TRBV7-9, the J call TRBJ1-4; D remains unclear. CDR1 SEHNR and CDR2 FQNEAQ come from the germline V gene (reference sequence). Trimming removed 5 bases at V and 5 bases at J, with 12 bases between. The CDR3 has 14 amino acids. The CDR3, as DNA: TGTGCCAGCAGCAACAGCCTTCTGAATGAAAAACTGTTTTTT. This translates into CASSNSLLNEKLFF.

The chain combines TRBV30 with TRBJ2-3, with TRBD2 identical over 14 bases. Germline CDR1 is GTSNPN and CDR2 is SVGIG (reference sequence). Trimming cost V 5 bases and J 5 bases; bases outside gene matches: 12. This CDR3 contains 17 residues. This CDR3 is CAWQGTSGRGPGDTQYF. DNA of the CDR3: TGTGCCTGGCAGGGGACTAGCGGGAGAGGCCCGGGAGATACGCAGTATTTT.

V usage is TRBV28 and J usage is TRBJ2-5; D possibly corresponds to TRBD1 (5 bases). The CDR3 is 13 amino acids. With 7 bases removed from V and 5 bases from J, the gap between germline ends came to 14 bases. The V gene's germline CDR1 is MDHEN and CDR2 SYDVKM. The CDR3 DNA is TGTGCCAGCATCGGGCAGGGCGTGGAGACCCAGTACTTC. Protein: CASIGQGVETQYF.

The chain is built from TRBV9 and TRBJ1-3, with D unclear. This CDR3 contains 14 residues. V lost 4 bases and J lost 1, with 9 bases in between. Germline CDR1 is SGDLS and CDR2 is YYNGEE. The CDR3 sequence: CASSRGGSGNTIYF. As DNA, the CDR3 is TGTGCCAGCAGCAGAGGAGGGTCTGGAAACACCATATATTTT.

As concerns this clone: The sample contains more than one DNA sequence encoding this CDR3. V usage is TRBV11-2 and J usage is TRBJ1-1, with D unresolved. V lost 3 bases and J lost 2, with 7 bases in between. The CDR3 has 13 amino acids. From germline, CDR1 is SGHAT and CDR2 FQNNGV. The CDR3 sequence is CASSLDSNTEAFF. For the CDR3, the DNA is TGTGCCAGCAGCTTGGACTCTAACACTGAAGCTTTCTTT.

The J gene is TRBJ2-5, the V gene TRBV9, with 8 bases that match TRBD1. The CDR3 loop spans 15 amino acids. The germline CDR1 and CDR2 sequences are SGDLS and YYNGEE. V lost 0 bases and J lost 5; bases outside the gene matches: 6. The CDR3 DNA reads as TGTGCCAGCAGCGTAGTCGGACAGGGAGTGGAGACCCAGTACTTC. Amino acid sequence: CASSVVGQGVETQYF.

This chain links TRBV4-1 with TRBJ2-2; D is unresolved. The germline V gene encodes CDR1 MGHRA and CDR2 YSYEKL. The CDR3 contains 15 residues. With 1 base removed from V and 2 bases from J, the gap between germline ends came to 8 bases. CDR3 residues: CASSQVSLNTGELFF. The CDR3 nucleotides are TGCGCCAGCAGCCAAGTAAGCCTCAACACCGGGGAGCTGTTTTTT.

The chain joins TRBV19 to TRBJ1-1; 11 bases are shared with TRBD1. The CDR3 length is 16 residues. CDR1 is LNHDA, CDR2 SQIVND, per germline (reference sequence). V lost 5 bases, J lost 1 base, and 6 bases stayed unmatched. CDR3 nucleotides: TGTGCCAGTAGTCCCTGGACAGGGGGCGGGAACACTGAAGCTTTCTTT. It codes for CASSPWTGGGNTEAFF.

The genes are TRBV27 and TRBJ2-2; TRBD2 matches 9 bases. Trimming removed 2 bases from V and 7 bases from J; junction bases left unmatched: 11. Germline V gene data show CDR1 as MNHEY and CDR2 as SMNVEV (reference sequence). The CDR3 is 17 residues long. The DNA of the CDR3 is TGTGCCAGCAGTTTAGGGCTGGCGGGAGGGCCGATCGGGGAGCTGTTTTTT. It yields the protein CASSLGLAGGPIGELFF.

The chain has TRBV7-8 and TRBJ2-7, with TRBD1 matching over 8 bases. The V gene end was trimmed by 6 bases and the J gene end by 4 bases; junction bases not matched to a gene: 5. Germline V gene lookup returns CDR1 SGHVS and CDR2 FQNEAQ. There are 13 residues in the CDR3. The CDR3 nucleotides read TGTGCCAGCAGTTCTCGGACAGGGTACGAGCAGTACTTC. Protein sequence: CASSSRTGYEQYF.

This sequence joins TRBV10-3 and TRBJ2-7; D gene unclear. CDR3 size: 14 residues. Trimming removed 6 bases at V and 3 bases at J, with 15 bases between. Germline CDR1 reads ENHRY; CDR2 reads SYGVKD. The CDR3 here is CAIRRRADLYEQYF. DNA of the CDR3: TGTGCCATCAGAAGGAGAGCCGACCTCTACGAGCAGTACTTC.

This clone came up once. The CDR3 reads CASSLSWTVSVTEAFF. CDR3 nucleotide sequence: TGTGCCAGCAGTTTATCTTGGACAGTTAGCGTTACTGAAGCTTTCTTT. This chain joins TRBV27 and TRBJ1-1, with D perhaps TRBD1 (6 bases). V was shortened by 0 bases and J by 5 bases, with 16 bases between the two germline ends. This CDR3 region has 16 residues. The germline V gene encodes CDR1 MNHEY and CDR2 SMNVEV (reference sequence).

The rearrangement uses TRBV28 and TRBJ1-4; no clear D. The CDR3 is 16 residues long. Trimming removed 3 bases from V and 4 bases from J, with 15 bases in between. Germline CDR1 MDHEN, CDR2 SYDVKM. CDR3 nucleotide sequence: TGTGCCAGCAGTTTGAAGAGCTCCGGCCTTAATGAAAAACTGTTTTTT. Translated: CASSLKSSGLNEKLFF. Combining the CDR3 with reference TRBV28 and TRBJ1-4 gives the whole variable domain DVKVTQSSRYLVKRTGEKVFLECVQDMDHENMFWYRQDPGLGLRLIYFSYDVKMKEKGDIPEGYSVSREKKERFSLILESASTNQTSMYLCASSLKSSGLNEKLFFGSGTQLSVL.

This rearrangement joins TRBV4-1 to TRBJ1-3; D ambiguous. The ends were cut back, 0 bases at V and 3 bases at J, with 12 bases in the middle. The CDR3 runs to 16 residues. CDR1 MGHRA and CDR2 YSYEKL come from the germline V gene. The CDR3 bases are TGCGCCAGCAGCCAAGAACCCCGGGCGTTTGGAAACACCATATATTTT. It codes for CASSQEPRAFGNTIYF.

This chain connects TRBV2 to TRBJ2-7; 10 positions match TRBD2. CDR1 and CDR2 (germline): SNHLY, FYNNEI. The CDR3 spans 15 residues. Germline trimming cut 6 bases from V and 7 bases from J; bases unmatched to any gene: 12. The CDR3 DNA reads as TGTGCCAGCAGGCCATGGCTAGCGGGAGTGGGAGAGCAGTACTTC. Protein sequence: CASRPWLAGVGEQYF.

The V and J genes are TRBV5-1 and TRBJ2-1, with D possibly TRBD1 on 6 matching bases. The length of the CDR3 is 13 residues. CDR1 SGHRS and CDR2 YFSETQ come from the germline V gene. Trimming took off 6 bases at V and 2 bases at J, with 9 bases between the two ends. The CDR3 protein is CASTRDTYNEQFF. The CDR3 region has the DNA TGCGCCAGCACCAGGGACACCTACAATGAGCAGTTCTTC.

The chain is built from TRBV30 and TRBJ2-7; D is perhaps TRBD2 (9 bases). CDR3 length: 16 residues. The ends were cut back, 4 bases at V and 6 bases at J, with 25 bases in the middle. The germline CDR1 and CDR2 sequences are GTSNPN and SVGIG (reference sequence). The CDR3 here is CAWNRGRREGRSEQYF. DNA for the CDR3: TGTGCCTGGAACAGGGGGAGGCGGGAGGGCCGGAGCGAGCAGTACTTC.

The chain combines TRBV6-5 with TRBJ1-5; D uncertain. Germline CDR1 is MNHEY and CDR2 is SVGAGI. The germline V and J ends were trimmed by 2 bases and 16 bases, with 15 bases remaining between them. This CDR3 has 12 residues. The DNA for the CDR3 is TGTGCCAGCAGTTACCAAAAAGAAATAGGTCATTTT. This gives the protein CASSYQKEIGHF.

This clone showed up just a few times. The chain joins TRBV7-7 to TRBJ1-2; TRBD1 might be the D (6 bases). V was clipped by 4 bases and J by 8 bases, with 11 bases between them. Germline V gene lookup returns CDR1 SSHAT and CDR2 FNYEAQ (reference sequence). This CDR3 contains 12 residues. CDR3 amino acids: CASSYDRPGYTF. The CDR3 nucleotides are TGTGCCAGCAGCTACGACAGGCCCGGCTACACCTTC.

This chain uses TRBV19 with TRBJ1-5; no definite D call. CDR1 and CDR2 (germline): LNHDA, SQIVND (reference sequence). V lost 4 bases, J lost 4 bases, and 14 bases lay in between. The length of the CDR3 is 15 residues. The CDR3 loop reads CASSRNSQINQPQHF. CDR3 in DNA: TGTGCCAGTAGTAGAAACAGCCAAATAAATCAGCCCCAGCATTTT.

V is TRBV11-2 and J is TRBJ1-1; no reliable D call. This CDR3 is built from 15 residues. Germline loops: CDR1 SGHAT, CDR2 FQNNGV. The V end lost 5 bases, the J end lost 0 bases, and 13 bases lay between the germline ends. DNA of the CDR3: TGTGCCAGCAGCCCGTTGTGGCTTATGAACACTGAAGCTTTCTTT. Its translation: CASSPLWLMNTEAFF. The variable domain in full, with the rest retrieved from reference TRBV11-2 and TRBJ1-1, is EAGVAQSPRYKIIEKRQSVAFWCNPISGHATLYWYQQILGQGPKLLIQFQNNGVVDDSQLPKDRFSAERLKGVDSTLKIQPAKLEDSAVYLCASSPLWLMNTEAFFGQGTRLTVV.

This sequence joins TRBV18 and TRBJ2-7, with D hard to call. V was shortened by 3 bases and J by 0 bases, with 6 bases between the two germline ends. CDR3 length equals 13 residues. Germline V CDR1 and CDR2: KGHSH, LQKENI. The CDR3 coding sequence is TGTGCCAGCTCACCGTACTTCTCCTACGAGCAGTACTTC. Translated, it gives CASSPYFSYEQYF.